This entry lists 11 T cell receptor beta chains sequenced from one sample in a study of T cells in localized non-small cell lung cancer. Generated by immunoSEQ multiplex PCR, the TCRdb table keeps only in-frame clones and is missing some. This sample has around 20,000 clones; approximately 80% occur once, and the top ten carry approximately 24%. This material consisted of peripheral blood, taken before any cancer treatment. These receptors came from a female donor aged 60 or older with stage I lung adenocarcinoma.

Here the CDR3 DNA reads TGTGCCAGCACACTAGCGGGGACATACAATGAGCAGTTCTTC. This codes for CASTLAGTYNEQFF. The chain carries TRBV7-9 and TRBJ2-1; 10 nucleotides match TRBD2. The V gene end was trimmed by 7 bases and the J gene end by 4 bases; junction bases not matched to a gene: 4. From germline, CDR1 is SEHNR and CDR2 FQNEAQ (reference sequence). The CDR3 runs 14 residues.

CDR3 nucleotide sequence: TGCGCCAGCAGGCCGACAGGGGCCCAACGGGGTGAGCAGTTCTTC. Its translation: CASRPTGAQRGEQFF. V and J are TRBV4-3 and TRBJ2-1; 8 bases fit TRBD1. V shed 6 bases and J 9 bases; nucleotides not matched to a gene: 13. The CDR3 has 15 amino acids. CDR1 is LGHNA, CDR2 YSLEER, per germline.

As for this clone: Sequence at one end of the junction differs from germline and may be a read error. The chain employs TRBV19 and TRBJ1-1, with TRBD1 identical over 7 bases. CDR1 LNHDA and CDR2 SQIVND come from the germline V gene (reference sequence). The CDR3 extends over 11 amino acids. DNA of the CDR3: TGTGCCAGTACCCGGGACAGTTGGGCTCTCTTT. It is translated as CASTRDSWALF. Full variable domain (outside the CDR3, taken from reference TRBV19 and TRBJ1-1): DGGITQSPKYLFRKEGQNVTLSCEQNLNHDAMYWYRQDPGQGLRLIYYSQIVNDFQKGDIAEGYSVSREKKESFPLTVTSAQKNPTAFYLCASTRDSWALFGQGTRLTVV.

The chain has TRBV7-9 and TRBJ2-3, with 9 bases that match TRBD2. With 6 bases clipped from V and 0 bases from J, the junction kept 7 bases outside the gene matches. The CDR3 has 16 residues. Germline V gene sequence: CDR1 SEHNR, CDR2 FQNEAQ (reference sequence). The chain's CDR3 is CASRWSGGPSTDTQYF. The CDR3 bases are TGTGCCAGCAGGTGGAGCGGGGGGCCAAGCACAGATACGCAGTATTTT.

The V and J genes are TRBV11-2 and TRBJ2-7; D possibly uses TRBD1 or TRBD2 (5 bases each). The germline V gene has CDR1 SGHAT and CDR2 FQNNGV. This CDR3 has 15 residues. Trimming stripped 0 bases from V and 2 bases from J, with 11 bases between. Written as DNA, the CDR3 is TGTGCCAGCAGCTTAGATCATGGGGGAACCTACGAGCAGTACTTC. It codes for CASSLDHGGTYEQYF.

The CDR3 loop is CAISDQGARSETQYF. The DNA of the CDR3 is TGTGCCATCAGTGATCAGGGTGCAAGATCAGAGACCCAGTACTTC. This chain links TRBV10-3 with TRBJ2-5; maybe TRBD1 (5 bases). The germline gives CDR1 ENHRY, CDR2 SYGVKD. The CDR3 extends over 15 amino acids. V was shortened by 3 bases and J by 4 bases, with 15 bases between the two germline ends.

The chain employs TRBV21-1 and TRBJ2-5; the table's D call of TRBD1 was not tested on the DNA. TRBV21-1 constitutes a pseudogene. There are 16 residues in the CDR3. For the CDR3, the DNA is TGTGCCAGCAGCAAAGCCAGAGACAGGGACCAAGAGACCCAGTACTTC. Translating it yields CASSKARDRDQETQYF.

CDR3 amino acids: CASSRGTLQGETQYF. For the CDR3, the DNA is TGTGCCAGTAGTCGTGGGACCTTACAGGGGGAGACCCAGTACTTC. The chain couples TRBV19 to TRBJ2-5; 7 bases match TRBD1. The germline gives CDR1 LNHDA, CDR2 SQIVND (reference sequence). The CDR3 is made up of 15 amino acids. With V trimmed by 5 bases and J by 5 bases, 11 bases remained unmatched.

This clone was observed a handful of times. The genes are TRBV19 and TRBJ1-5; D gene uncertain. The CDR3 has 12 amino acids. Deletions cut 5 bases from V and 11 bases from J, with 13 bases between. Germline V lookup: CDR1 LNHDA, CDR2 SQIVND (reference sequence). The CDR3 DNA follows: TGTGCCAGTAGTGAACTAACCCAGTCCCAGCATTTT. This sequence encodes CASSELTQSQHF. The full variable domain, with the rest looked up from reference TRBV19 and TRBJ1-5, is DGGITQSPKYLFRKEGQNVTLSCEQNLNHDAMYWYRQDPGQGLRLIYYSQIVNDFQKGDIAEGYSVSREKKESFPLTVTSAQKNPTAFYLCASSELTQSQHFGDGTRLSIL.

The rearrangement joins TRBV5-1 to TRBJ1-4, with TRBD1 as a possible D gene (6 bases). Between the trimmed V and J ends, which lost 1 base and 10 bases, there was a span of 11 bases. The CDR3 spans 13 residues. Germline V CDR1 and CDR2: SGHRS, YFSETQ. The DNA of the CDR3 is TGCGCCAGCAGCTTGTCAGGGGAAAGAAAACTGTTTTTT. Encoded protein: CASSLSGERKLFF. The complete variable domain, with remaining parts taken from reference TRBV5-1 and TRBJ1-4, reads KAGVTQTPRYLIKTRGQQVTLSCSPISGHRSVSWYQQTPGQGLQFLFEYFSETQRNKGNFPGRFSGRQFSNSRSEMNVSTLELGDSALYLCASSLSGERKLFFGSGTQLSVL.

The J gene is TRBJ2-3, the V gene TRBV7-2; TRBD2 matches at 11 bases. Germline assignment: CDR1 SGHTA and CDR2 FQGNSA. The ends lost 1 base at V and 4 bases at J; junction bases unmatched: 4. CDR3 length: 16 amino acids. CDR3 loop: CASSLEELAGADTQYF. The CDR3 region has the DNA TGTGCCAGCAGCTTAGAGGAACTAGCGGGGGCAGATACGCAGTATTTT. The full variable domain, with the rest looked up from reference TRBV7-2 and TRBJ2-3, is GAGVSQSPSNKVTEKGKDVELRCDPISGHTALYWYRQSLGQGLEFLIYFQGNSAPDKSGLPSDRFSAERTGGSVSTLTIQRTQQEDSAVYLCASSLEELAGADTQYFGPGTRLTVL.